The rows below give T cell receptor beta chains drawn from one sample of a study of cytomegalovirus exposure and HLA in healthy donors. TCRdb's table, derived via immunoSEQ multiplex PCR, lists solely in-frame clones and lacks some. The data contain roughly 78,000 clones, around 70% of them singletons. Sequenced material: PBMCs. The receptors come from a man in his forties or fifties in good health and CMV-seropositive. The CDR3 runs from the conserved cysteine through the conserved F or W. The D gene is left open where the match is weak. Clone size appears in some rows only: once, few, many, or a class for an expanded clone.

clone_size d_call j_call v_call cdr3_nt cdr3_aa
few . TRBJ1-1 TRBV29-1 TGCAGCGTGAGGACAGCCGGGTCTGAAGCTTTCTTT CSVRTAGSEAFF
. TRBD2 TRBJ2-3 TRBV7-7 TGTGCTAGCAGCCCATTGAGGGCGGGGGGAACAGATACGCAGTATTTT CASSPLRAGGTDTQYF
. TRBD1 TRBJ2-5 TRBV10-2 TGCGCCAGCAGTTTGCGTAGGGGGCGGGAAGAGACCCAGTACTTC CASSLRRGREETQYF
. TRBD2 TRBJ2-3 TRBV7-3 TGTGCCAGCAGCTTACTAGCGGGCACTAGCACAGATACGCAGTATTTT CASSLLAGTSTDTQYF
. TRBD1 TRBJ1-6 TRBV6-5 TGTGCCAGCAGTTACTCAGGCAGGGGGAATTCACCCCTCCACTTT CASSYSGRGNSPLHF
. . TRBJ2-5 TRBV18 TGTGCCAGCTCACCACCCCAGGGTGCTGGAGAGACCCAGTACTTC CASSPPQGAGETQYF
once TRBD2 TRBJ2-2 TRBV27 TGTGCCAGCAGTTTATCCCCCACTAGCGGGGGGGAGCCCGGGGAGCTGTTTTTT CASSLSPTSGGEPGELFF
. . TRBJ2-7 TRBV13 TGTGCCAGCAGCTTACAGGGTAGACACGAGCAGTACTTC CASSLQGRHEQYF
. TRBD1 TRBJ1-2 TRBV7-2 TGTGCCAGCAGCCCCTACACGGACAGGGGGAATGGCTACACCTTC CASSPYTDRGNGYTF
. . TRBJ1-2 TRBV2 TGTGCCAGCAGTGGCGGGGGTGGAAACACCTTC CASSGGGGNTF
. TRBD1 TRBJ2-1 TRBV6-5 TGTGCCAGCAATACAGGACAGGGGGGTTACAATGAGCAGTTCTTC CASNTGQGGYNEQFF
. . TRBJ2-7 TRBV7-2 TGTGCCAGCAGCTTGAGGGGAGACAGGACCTACGAGCAGTACTTC CASSLRGDRTYEQYF
once . TRBJ1-1 TRBV9 TGTGCCAGCAGCGTAGGGGACACAATGAACACTGAAGCTTTCTTT CASSVGDTMNTEAFF
. TRBD1 TRBJ1-5 TRBV6-1 TGTGCCAGCAGCCCTACAGGGGCGGGTCAGCCCCAGCATTTT CASSPTGAGQPQHF
. . TRBJ1-2 TRBV5-6 TGTGCCAGCAGCTTGGCCGCAGGGTTTAAGGGCTATGGCTACACCTTC CASSLAAGFKGYGYTF
. TRBD2 TRBJ2-1 TRBV29-1 TGCAGCGCCCAGAGGTCTAGCGGGGGTGTAGATGAGCAGTTCTTC CSAQRSSGGVDEQFF
. . TRBJ1-4 TRBV6-1 TGTGCCAGCAGTGACACAGGTGCAACTAATGAAAAACTGTTTTTT CASSDTGATNEKLFF
. . TRBJ1-2 TRBV29-1 TGCAGCGTTGAACAGGGCTATGGCTACACCTTC CSVEQGYGYTF
. TRBD1 TRBJ1-1 TRBV2 TGTGCCAGCAGGGTGGACAGGCAAGCCACTGAAGCTTTCTTT CASRVDRQATEAFF
. TRBD1 TRBJ2-7 TRBV2 TGTGCCAGCAGTCCAGGACAGGGAAAGTACGAGCAGTACTTC CASSPGQGKYEQYF
. . TRBJ2-7 TRBV5-1 TGCGCCAGCAGCTTGTGGAGCCCCGACTACGAGCAGTACTTC CASSLWSPDYEQYF
. . TRBJ1-2 TRBV7-2 TGTGCCAGCAGCGGGGAAGGGGTTGGCTACACCTTC CASSGEGVGYTF
. . TRBJ2-4 TRBV6-1 TGTGCCAGCAGTGAACTGGGGCTGGGGACCAAAAACATTCAGTACTTC CASSELGLGTKNIQYF
. TRBD1 TRBJ2-7 TRBV2 TGTGCCAGCGGGACAGGGGCACCCTACGAGCAGTACTTC CASGTGAPYEQYF